This T cell receptor beta chain was recovered during a study of PD-L1 blockade in urothelial cancer. Study-level background: Samples of blood were analyzed 3 weeks (second dose) and 6 weeks after treatment start.

CDR1 and CDR2 from the germline V gene are GTSNPN and SVGIG (reference sequence). The trim removed 7 bases at V and 3 bases at J, leaving 7 bases unmatched. The CDR3 consists of 14 residues. Libraries were prepared by immunoSEQ multiplex PCR; TCRdb keeps only in-frame clonotypes and omits some of them. The data contain some 100,000 clones, 91% of them seen just once; the ten biggest clones take up 0.75% to 0.95%. Pretreatment and on-treatment blood mononuclear cell samples were taken, totaling between 1 and 8 time points per patient. The sample holds one count of this clone. This clonotype originated in an elderly woman with urothelial cancer. The input for sequencing was PBMCs, taken around atezolizumab (anti-PD-L1) treatment. The chain couples TRBV30 to TRBJ1-4, with TRBD1 matching 8 bases. CDR3 protein: CAYIGTGSNEKLFF. In nucleotides, the CDR3 is TGTGCCTACATCGGGACAGGATCTAATGAAAAACTGTTTTTT.